A single sample is the source of the 5 T cell receptor beta chains below, sequenced in a study of T-cell reconstitution after alpha-beta-depleted transplantation in children. TCRbeta library preparation incorporated unique molecular identifiers. TCRdb re-analysed the PCR reads in MiXCR, keeping a single row per CDR3 protein. The sample holds 700,000 to 950,000 distinct CDR3 sequences, approximately 15% seen once. The sample in question was PBMCs, mostly from graft donor cells, obtained 360 days after TCRalphabeta/CD19-depleted stem cell transplant. The receptors come from a male patient between 10 and 17 years old who had a stem cell transplant for acute lymphoblastic leukemia, so the T cells may come from the graft donor.

The V gene is TRBV12-3 or TRBV12-4, the J gene TRBJ2-6, with D unresolved. The CDR3 is made up of 14 amino acids. V was trimmed by 3 bases and J by 2 bases, leaving 5 bases between them. CDR3 DNA sequence: TGTGCCAGCAGTTTCTCTCCTGGGGCCAACGTCCTGACTTTC. It translates to CASSFSPGANVLTF.

This clonotype occurred a few times. The chain has TRBV4-1 and TRBJ2-3; the D is unclear. This CDR3 is built from 15 residues. The V end lost 4 bases, the J end lost 0 bases, and 11 bases lay between the germline ends. Germline assignment: CDR1 MGHRA and CDR2 YSYEKL. DNA for the CDR3: TGCGCCAGCAGCCGATCTTGGACGAGCACAGATACGCAGTATTTT. It codes for CASSRSWTSTDTQYF.

This clonotype was seen once. A much larger clone lies a single base off, so this may be a read error. The chain has TRBV7-8 and TRBJ2-2; TRBD2 is a possible D gene (5 bases). Germline CDR1 SGHVS, CDR2 FQNEAQ. CDR3 length equals 15 residues. The chain's CDR3 is CASSFGGGGTGERFF. The CDR3 nucleotides read TGTGCCAGCAGCTTCGGAGGAGGCGGCACCGGGGAGCGGTTTTTT.

The chain uses TRBV6-5 and TRBJ1-5, with D perhaps TRBD1 (5 bases). This CDR3 contains 16 residues. Per the germline V gene, CDR1 is MNHEY and CDR2 is SVGAGI. Deletions cut 5 bases from V and 7 bases from J, with 21 bases between. The CDR3 reads CASSHGFRGNHQPQHF. For the CDR3, the DNA is TGTGCCAGCAGTCACGGATTCCGGGGCAACCACCAGCCCCAGCATTTT.

This rearrangement joins TRBV6-5 to TRBJ1-1; TRBD1 is a possible D gene (6 bases). CDR1 and CDR2 (germline): MNHEY, SVGAGI. The CDR3 is made up of 15 amino acids. With 6 bases removed from V and 2 bases from J, the gap between germline ends came to 16 bases. The CDR3 DNA sequence: TGTGCCAGCAGACCCTTTTGGGGGGCCAACACTGAAGCTTTCTTT. As protein: CASRPFWGANTEAFF.